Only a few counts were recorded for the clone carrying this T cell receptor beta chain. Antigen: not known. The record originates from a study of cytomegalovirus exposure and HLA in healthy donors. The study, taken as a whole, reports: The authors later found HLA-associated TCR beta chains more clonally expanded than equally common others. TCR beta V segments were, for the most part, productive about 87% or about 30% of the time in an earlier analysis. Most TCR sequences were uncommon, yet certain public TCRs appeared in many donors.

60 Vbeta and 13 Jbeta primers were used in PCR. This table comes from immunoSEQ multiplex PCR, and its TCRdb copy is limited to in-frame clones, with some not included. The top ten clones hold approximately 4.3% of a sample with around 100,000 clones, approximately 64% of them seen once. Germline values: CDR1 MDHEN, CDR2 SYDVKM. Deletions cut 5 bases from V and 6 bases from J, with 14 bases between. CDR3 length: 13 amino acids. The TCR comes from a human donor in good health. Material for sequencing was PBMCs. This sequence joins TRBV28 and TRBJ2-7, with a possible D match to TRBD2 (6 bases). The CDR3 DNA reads TGTGCCAGCAGTCTACAACTAGCTGCCGAGCAGTACTTC. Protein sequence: CASSLQLAAEQYF.